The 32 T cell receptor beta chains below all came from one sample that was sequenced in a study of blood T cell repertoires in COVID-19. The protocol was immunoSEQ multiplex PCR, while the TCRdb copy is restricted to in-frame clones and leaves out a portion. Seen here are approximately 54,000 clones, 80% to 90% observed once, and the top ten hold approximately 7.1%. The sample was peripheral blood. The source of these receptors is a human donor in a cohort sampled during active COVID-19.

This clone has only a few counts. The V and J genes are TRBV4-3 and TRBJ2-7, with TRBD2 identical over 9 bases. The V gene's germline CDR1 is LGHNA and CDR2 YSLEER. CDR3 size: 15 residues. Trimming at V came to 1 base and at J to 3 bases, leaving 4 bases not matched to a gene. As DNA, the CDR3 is TGCGCCAGCAGCCAAGCACTAGCGGGTAACTACGAGCAGTACTTC. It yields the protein CASSQALAGNYEQYF.

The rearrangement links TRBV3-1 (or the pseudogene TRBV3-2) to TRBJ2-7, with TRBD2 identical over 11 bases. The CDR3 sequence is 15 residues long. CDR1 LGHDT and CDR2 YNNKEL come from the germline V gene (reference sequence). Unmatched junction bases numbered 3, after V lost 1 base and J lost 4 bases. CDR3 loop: CASSQVAGGPYEQYF. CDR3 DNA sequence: TGTGCCAGCAGCCAAGTAGCGGGAGGGCCGTACGAGCAGTACTTC.

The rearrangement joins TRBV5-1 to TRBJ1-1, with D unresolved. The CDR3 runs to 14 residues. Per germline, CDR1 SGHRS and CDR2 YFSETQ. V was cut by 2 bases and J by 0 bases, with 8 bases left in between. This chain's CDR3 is CASSLMELNTEAFF. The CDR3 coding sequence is TGCGCCAGCAGCTTAATGGAGTTGAACACTGAAGCTTTCTTT.

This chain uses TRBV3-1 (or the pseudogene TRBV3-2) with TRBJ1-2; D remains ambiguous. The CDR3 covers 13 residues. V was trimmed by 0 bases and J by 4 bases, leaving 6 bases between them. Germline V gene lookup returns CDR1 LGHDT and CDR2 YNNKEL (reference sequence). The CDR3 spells CASSQEPTYGYTF. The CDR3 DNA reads TGTGCCAGCAGCCAAGAACCTACCTATGGCTACACCTTC.

CDR3 in amino acids: CASSLVARQETQYF. DNA for the CDR3: TGTGCCAGCAGCTTGGTGGCCAGACAAGAGACCCAGTACTTC. The V gene is TRBV5-5, the J gene TRBJ2-5; D unresolved. V was trimmed by 0 bases and J by 2 bases, leaving 8 bases between them. This CDR3 is 14 amino acids long. Germline CDR1 SGHKS, CDR2 YYEKEE (reference sequence).

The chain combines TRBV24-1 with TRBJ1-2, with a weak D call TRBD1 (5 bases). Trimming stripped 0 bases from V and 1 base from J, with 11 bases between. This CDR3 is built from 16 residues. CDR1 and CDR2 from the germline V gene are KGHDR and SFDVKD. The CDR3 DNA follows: TGTGCCACCAGTGATTTGACAGGCCCACTTAACTATGGCTACACCTTC. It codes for CATSDLTGPLNYGYTF.

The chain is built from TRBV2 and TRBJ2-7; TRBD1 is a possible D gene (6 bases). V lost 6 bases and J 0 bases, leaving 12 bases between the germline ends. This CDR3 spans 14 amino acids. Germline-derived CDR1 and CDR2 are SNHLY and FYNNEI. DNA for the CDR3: TGTGCCAGCAGCGAGGACAGTTACTCCTACGAGCAGTACTTC. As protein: CASSEDSYSYEQYF.

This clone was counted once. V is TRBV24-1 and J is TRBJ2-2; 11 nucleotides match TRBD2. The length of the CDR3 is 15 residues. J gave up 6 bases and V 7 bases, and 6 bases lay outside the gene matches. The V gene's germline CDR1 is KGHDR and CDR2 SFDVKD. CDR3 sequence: CATSLAGGFAGELFF. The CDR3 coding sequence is TGTGCCACCAGCCTAGCGGGAGGATTCGCCGGGGAGCTGTTTTTT.

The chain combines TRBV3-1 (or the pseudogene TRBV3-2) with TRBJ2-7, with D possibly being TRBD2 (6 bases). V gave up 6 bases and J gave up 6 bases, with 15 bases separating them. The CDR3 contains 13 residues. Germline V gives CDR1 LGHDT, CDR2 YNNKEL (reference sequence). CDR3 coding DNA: TGTGCCAGCAGGGCGGGACTGGCCGGCGAGCAGTACTTC. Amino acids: CASRAGLAGEQYF.

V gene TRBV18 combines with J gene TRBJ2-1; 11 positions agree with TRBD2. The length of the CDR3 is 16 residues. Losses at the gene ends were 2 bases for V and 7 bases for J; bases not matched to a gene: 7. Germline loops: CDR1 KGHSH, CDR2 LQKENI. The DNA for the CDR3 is TGTGCCAGCTCACCAATTGGGACTAGCGGTACGAATGAGCAGTTCTTC. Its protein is CASSPIGTSGTNEQFF.

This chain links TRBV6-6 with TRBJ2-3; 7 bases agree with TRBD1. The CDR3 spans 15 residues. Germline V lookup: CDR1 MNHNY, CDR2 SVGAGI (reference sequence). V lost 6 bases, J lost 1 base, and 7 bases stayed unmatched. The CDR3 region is CASSVTGAGTDTQYF. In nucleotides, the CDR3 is TGTGCCAGCAGCGTTACAGGGGCGGGCACAGATACGCAGTATTTT.

The CDR3 bases are TGTGCCAGCACCCTGACTAGCGGGGTTCAAGAGACCCAGTACTTC. Encoded protein: CASTLTSGVQETQYF. The chain links TRBV6-5 to TRBJ2-5, with TRBD2 matching 11 bases. CDR1 is MNHEY, CDR2 SVGAGI, per germline. Trimming cost V 7 bases and J 2 bases; bases outside gene matches: 6. The CDR3 totals 15 residues.

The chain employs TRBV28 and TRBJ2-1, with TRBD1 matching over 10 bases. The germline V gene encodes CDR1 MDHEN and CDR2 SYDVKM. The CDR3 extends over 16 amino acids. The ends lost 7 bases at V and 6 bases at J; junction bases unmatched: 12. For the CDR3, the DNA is TGTGCCAGCACCAAAATGGGGGACAGGGGTTTCAATGAGCAGTTCTTC. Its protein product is CASTKMGDRGFNEQFF.

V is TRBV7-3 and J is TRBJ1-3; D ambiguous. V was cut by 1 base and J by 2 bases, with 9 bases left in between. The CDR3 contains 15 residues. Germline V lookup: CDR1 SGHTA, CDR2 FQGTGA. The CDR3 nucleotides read TGTGCCAGCAGCTTAAATACCGGGGCTGGAAACACCATATATTTT. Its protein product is CASSLNTGAGNTIYF.

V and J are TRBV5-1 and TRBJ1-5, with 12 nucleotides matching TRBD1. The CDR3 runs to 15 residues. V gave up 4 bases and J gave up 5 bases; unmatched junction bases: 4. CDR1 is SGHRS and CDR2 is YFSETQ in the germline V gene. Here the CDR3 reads CASSTGQGAYQPQHF. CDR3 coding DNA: TGCGCCAGCAGCACGGGACAGGGGGCTTATCAGCCCCAGCATTTT.

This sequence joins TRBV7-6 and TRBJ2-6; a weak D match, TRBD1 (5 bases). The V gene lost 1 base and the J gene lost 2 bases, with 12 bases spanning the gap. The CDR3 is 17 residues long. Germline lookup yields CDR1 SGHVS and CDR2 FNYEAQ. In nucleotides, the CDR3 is TGTGCCAGCAGCTTAGAATCTTTCAGGGCTGGGGCCAACGTCCTGACTTTC. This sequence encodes CASSLESFRAGANVLTF.

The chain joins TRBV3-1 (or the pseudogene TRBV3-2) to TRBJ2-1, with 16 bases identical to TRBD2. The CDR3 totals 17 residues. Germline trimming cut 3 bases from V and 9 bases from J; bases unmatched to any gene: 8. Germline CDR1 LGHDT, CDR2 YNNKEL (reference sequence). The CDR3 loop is CASSHAGLAGGKGEQFF. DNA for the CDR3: TGTGCCAGCAGCCACGCGGGACTAGCGGGAGGGAAGGGTGAGCAGTTCTTC.

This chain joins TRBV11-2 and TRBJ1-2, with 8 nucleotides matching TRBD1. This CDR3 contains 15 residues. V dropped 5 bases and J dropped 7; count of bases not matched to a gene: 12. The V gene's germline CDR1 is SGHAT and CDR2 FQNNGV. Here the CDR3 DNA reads TGTGCCAGCAGCGAGAGCAGGGGGCGTCGGGGTGGCTACACCTTC. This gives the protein CASSESRGRRGGYTF.

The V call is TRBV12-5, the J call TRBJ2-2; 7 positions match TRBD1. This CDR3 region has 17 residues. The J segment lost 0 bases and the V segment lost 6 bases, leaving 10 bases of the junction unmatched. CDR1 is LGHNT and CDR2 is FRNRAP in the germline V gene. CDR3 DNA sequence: TGTGCTAGTGGCCAACGGACAGGTCCCGCGAACACCGGGGAGCTGTTTTTT. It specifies CASGQRTGPANTGELFF.

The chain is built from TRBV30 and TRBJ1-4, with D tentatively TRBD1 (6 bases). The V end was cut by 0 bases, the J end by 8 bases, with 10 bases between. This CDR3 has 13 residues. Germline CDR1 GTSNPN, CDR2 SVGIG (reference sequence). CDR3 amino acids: CAWSVIRGEKLFF. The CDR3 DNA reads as TGTGCCTGGAGTGTAATCAGGGGAGAAAAACTGTTTTTT. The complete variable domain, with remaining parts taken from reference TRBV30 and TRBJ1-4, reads SQTIHQWPATLVQPVGSPLSLECTVEGTSNPNLYWYRQAAGRGLQLLFYSVGIGQISSEVPQNLSASRPQDRQFILSSKKLLLSDSGFYLCAWSVIRGEKLFFGSGTQLSVL.

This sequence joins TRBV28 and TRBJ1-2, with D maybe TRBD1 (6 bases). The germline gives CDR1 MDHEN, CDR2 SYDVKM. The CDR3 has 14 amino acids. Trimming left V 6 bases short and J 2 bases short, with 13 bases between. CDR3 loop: CASRLTGTNYGYTF. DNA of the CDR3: TGTGCCAGCAGACTTACAGGGACAAACTATGGCTACACCTTC.

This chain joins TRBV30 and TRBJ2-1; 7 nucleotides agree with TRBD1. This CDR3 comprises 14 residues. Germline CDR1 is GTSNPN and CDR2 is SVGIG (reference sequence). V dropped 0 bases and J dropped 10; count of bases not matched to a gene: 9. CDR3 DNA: TGTGCCTGGAGTGTACGAGGGGGCGTAGCGGAGCAGTTCTTC. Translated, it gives CAWSVRGGVAEQFF.

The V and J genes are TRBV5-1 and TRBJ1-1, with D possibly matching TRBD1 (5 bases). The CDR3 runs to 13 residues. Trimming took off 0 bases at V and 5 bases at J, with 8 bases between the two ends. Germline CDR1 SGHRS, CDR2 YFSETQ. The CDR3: CASSLVGATEAFF. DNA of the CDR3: TGCGCCAGCAGCTTGGTTGGGGCTACTGAAGCTTTCTTT.

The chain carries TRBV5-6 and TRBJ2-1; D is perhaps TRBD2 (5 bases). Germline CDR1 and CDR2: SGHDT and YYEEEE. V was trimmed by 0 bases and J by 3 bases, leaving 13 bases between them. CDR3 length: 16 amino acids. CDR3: CASSLDLGERYNEQFF. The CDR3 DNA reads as TGTGCCAGCAGCTTGGATCTGGGAGAACGCTACAATGAGCAGTTCTTC.

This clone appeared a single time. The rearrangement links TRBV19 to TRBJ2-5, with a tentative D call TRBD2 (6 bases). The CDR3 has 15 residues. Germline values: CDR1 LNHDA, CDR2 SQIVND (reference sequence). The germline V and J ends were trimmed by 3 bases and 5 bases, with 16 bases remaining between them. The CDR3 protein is CASSMLGGIKETQYF. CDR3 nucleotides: TGTGCCAGTAGTATGCTCGGGGGAATCAAGGAGACCCAGTACTTC.

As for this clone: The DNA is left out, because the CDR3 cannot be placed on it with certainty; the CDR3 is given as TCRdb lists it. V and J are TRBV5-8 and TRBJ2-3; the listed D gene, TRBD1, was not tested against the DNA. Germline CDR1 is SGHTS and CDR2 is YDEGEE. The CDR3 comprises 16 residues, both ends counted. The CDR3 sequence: CASSFFGPGSADTQYF.

CDR3 in amino acids: CASANGGRGEAFF. The CDR3 DNA sequence: TGTGCCAGTGCTAATGGCGGGAGGGGAGAAGCTTTCTTT. The genes are TRBV6-5 and TRBJ1-1; D might be TRBD1 (5 bases). Germline V lookup: CDR1 MNHEY, CDR2 SVGAGI. The V end was cut by 9 bases, the J end by 8 bases, with 19 bases between. The CDR3 has 13 amino acids.

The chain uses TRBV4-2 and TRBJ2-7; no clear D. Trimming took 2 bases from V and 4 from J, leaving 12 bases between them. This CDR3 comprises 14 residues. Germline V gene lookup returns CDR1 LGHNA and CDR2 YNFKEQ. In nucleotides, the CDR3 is TGTGCCAGCAGCCAAATGTCTGGGCGATACGAGCAGTACTTC. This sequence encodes CASSQMSGRYEQYF.

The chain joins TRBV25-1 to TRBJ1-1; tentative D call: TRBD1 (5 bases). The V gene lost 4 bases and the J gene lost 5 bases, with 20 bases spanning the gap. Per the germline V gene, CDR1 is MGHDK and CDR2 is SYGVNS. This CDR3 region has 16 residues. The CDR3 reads CASSARVTGQGTEAFF. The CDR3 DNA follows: TGTGCCAGCAGTGCCCGGGTAACGGGCCAGGGAACTGAAGCTTTCTTT.

For the CDR3, the DNA is TGTGCCAGCAGATCGAGCGGGAGAGGCAATGAGCAGTTCTTC. Translation gives CASRSSGRGNEQFF. The chain uses TRBV2 and TRBJ2-1; 8 bases map to TRBD2. CDR3 length: 14 residues. The germline CDR1 and CDR2 sequences are SNHLY and FYNNEI. With V trimmed by 6 bases and J by 6 bases, 7 bases remained unmatched. The full variable domain, rest sourced from reference TRBV2 and TRBJ2-1, is EPEVTQTPSHQVTQMGQEVILRCVPISNHLYFYWYRQILGQKVEFLVSFYNNEISEKSEIFDDQFSVERPDGSNFTLKIRSTKLEDSAMYFCASRSSGRGNEQFFGPGTRLTVL.

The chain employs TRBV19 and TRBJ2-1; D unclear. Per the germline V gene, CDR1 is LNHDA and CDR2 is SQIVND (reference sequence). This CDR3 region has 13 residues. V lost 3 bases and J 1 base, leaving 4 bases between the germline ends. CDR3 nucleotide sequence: TGTGCCAGTAGTATGCAGTCCTACAATGAGCAGTTCTTC. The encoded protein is CASSMQSYNEQFF.

The CDR3 DNA sequence: TGTGCCAGCAGCTACCTAGCGGGAACCTACGAGCAGTACTTC. As protein: CASSYLAGTYEQYF. The gene calls are TRBV3-1 (or the pseudogene TRBV3-2) and TRBJ2-7; TRBD2 matches at 9 bases. The V and J ends lost 5 bases and 2 bases, in that order; junction bases with no gene match: 4. This CDR3 comprises 14 residues. Germline loops: CDR1 LGHDT, CDR2 YNNKEL (reference sequence).